This is a list of T cell receptor beta chains from one sample in a study of T cell responses to AZD1222 COVID-19 vaccine. Method: immunoSEQ multiplex PCR; TCRdb's copy keeps in-frame clones and lacks some. The sample has approximately 200,000 clones; almost 95% are singletons. The specimen comprised peripheral blood, sampled on day 0 of AZD1222 vaccination. All receptors derive from an adult in good health. Each CDR3 is given with its conserved first and last residue. Fields, in order: V gene, J gene, clone size, D gene, CDR3 protein, CDR3 DNA. The D gene is left open where the match is weak. Size tells how often a clone was seen (once, few, many) or the class of an expanded clone, and some rows leave it out.

V gene: TRBV7-2; J gene: TRBJ1-2; clone size: NA; D gene: NA; CDR3 protein: CASSTGSTNYGYTF; CDR3 DNA: TGTGCCAGCAGTACAGGCAGTACTAACTATGGCTACACCTTC
V gene: TRBV30; J gene: TRBJ1-5; clone size: NA; D gene: TRBD1; CDR3 protein: CAWSRDRGGQPQHF; CDR3 DNA: TGTGCCTGGAGCCGGGACAGGGGTGGTCAGCCCCAGCATTTT
V gene: TRBV28; J gene: TRBJ1-3; clone size: NA; D gene: TRBD1; CDR3 protein: CASSFPGQGFLSGNTIYF; CDR3 DNA: TGTGCCAGCAGTTTTCCCGGACAGGGGTTCCTCTCTGGAAACACCATATATTTT
V gene: TRBV24-1; J gene: TRBJ2-7; clone size: once; D gene: NA; CDR3 protein: CATSDLQQGSEQYF; CDR3 DNA: TGTGCCACCAGTGATCTTCAACAGGGCTCCGAGCAGTACTTC
V gene: TRBV19; J gene: TRBJ1-1; clone size: once; D gene: NA; CDR3 protein: CASRGVYTEAFF; CDR3 DNA: TGTGCCAGTAGGGGGGTTTACACTGAAGCTTTCTTT
V gene: TRBV5-1; J gene: TRBJ2-1; clone size: NA; D gene: NA; CDR3 protein: CASSLGGSSYNEQFF; CDR3 DNA: TGCGCCAGCAGCTTAGGTGGAAGCTCCTACAATGAGCAGTTCTTC
V gene: TRBV19; J gene: TRBJ2-7; clone size: once; D gene: NA; CDR3 protein: CASSIGTVGYEQYF; CDR3 DNA: TGTGCCAGTAGTATTGGGACGGTCGGTTACGAGCAGTACTTC
V gene: TRBV19; J gene: TRBJ2-7; clone size: NA; D gene: TRBD1; CDR3 protein: CASSGDRAFSYEQYF; CDR3 DNA: TGTGCCAGTAGTGGTGACAGGGCTTTCTCCTACGAGCAGTACTTC
V gene: TRBV6-5; J gene: TRBJ2-2; clone size: few; D gene: NA; CDR3 protein: CASARETGELFF; CDR3 DNA: TGTGCCAGCGCCCGCGAAACCGGGGAGCTGTTTTTT
V gene: TRBV15; J gene: TRBJ2-5; clone size: NA; D gene: NA; CDR3 protein: CATSRDLGVAETQYF; CDR3 DNA: TGTGCCACCAGCAGAGATCTAGGGGTGGCGGAGACCCAGTACTTC
V gene: TRBV27; J gene: TRBJ2-7; clone size: once; D gene: TRBD1; CDR3 protein: CASSTLYRDRERYEQYF; CDR3 DNA: TGTGCCAGCAGTACTCTCTACCGGGACAGGGAGAGGTACGAGCAGTACTTC
V gene: TRBV29-1; J gene: TRBJ1-1; clone size: NA; D gene: NA; CDR3 protein: CSGGSSGVTEAFF; CDR3 DNA: TGCAGCGGTGGCAGCTCTGGGGTCACTGAAGCTTTCTTT
V gene: TRBV27; J gene: TRBJ2-7; clone size: NA; D gene: TRBD2; CDR3 protein: CASSPGEGYF; CDR3 DNA: TGTGCCAGCAGTCCCGGGGAGGGGTACTTC
V gene: TRBV19; J gene: TRBJ2-7; clone size: NA; D gene: NA; CDR3 protein: CASSIAPSPPSGTYEQYF; CDR3 DNA: TGTGCCAGTAGTATCGCCCCGAGTCCCCCCTCCGGTACCTACGAGCAGTACTTC
V gene: TRBV6-6; J gene: TRBJ2-7; clone size: NA; D gene: NA; CDR3 protein: CASSRNTHRALPPYEQYF; CDR3 DNA: TGTGCCAGCAGTCGAAATACCCACCGGGCCTTACCCCCCTACGAGCAGTACTTC
V gene: TRBV5-1; J gene: TRBJ2-7; clone size: NA; D gene: NA; CDR3 protein: CASSLVAGGPYEQYF; CDR3 DNA: TGCGCCAGCAGCTTGGTGGCAGGCGGCCCCTACGAGCAGTACTTC
V gene: TRBV14; J gene: TRBJ1-1; clone size: NA; D gene: TRBD1; CDR3 protein: CASSLGTGGNTEAFF; CDR3 DNA: TGTGCCAGCAGCCTCGGGACAGGGGGGAACACTGAAGCTTTCTTT
V gene: TRBV19; J gene: TRBJ2-1; clone size: NA; D gene: NA; CDR3 protein: CASRRGGYNEQFF; CDR3 DNA: TGTGCCAGTCGCAGGGGCGGCTACAATGAGCAGTTCTTC
V gene: TRBV30; J gene: TRBJ2-7; clone size: NA; D gene: TRBD1; CDR3 protein: CAWKQGAPREQYF; CDR3 DNA: TGTGCCTGGAAACAGGGGGCTCCTAGGGAGCAGTACTTC
V gene: TRBV19; J gene: TRBJ2-2; clone size: NA; D gene: TRBD1; CDR3 protein: CASSMGTGGNGELFF; CDR3 DNA: TGTGCCAGTAGTATGGGGACAGGGGGCAACGGGGAGCTGTTTTTT
V gene: TRBV7-6; J gene: TRBJ2-7; clone size: NA; D gene: TRBD2; CDR3 protein: CASSVSGNLPYEQYF; CDR3 DNA: TGTGCCAGCAGCGTTAGCGGGAATCTCCCCTACGAGCAGTACTTC
V gene: TRBV4-2; J gene: TRBJ2-2; clone size: NA; D gene: TRBD2; CDR3 protein: CASSQGLAGSNTGELFF; CDR3 DNA: TGTGCCAGCAGCCAGGGACTAGCGGGGTCGAACACCGGGGAGCTGTTTTTT
V gene: TRBV27; J gene: TRBJ2-3; clone size: NA; D gene: TRBD2; CDR3 protein: CASSLYSSSGRNTQYF; CDR3 DNA: TGTGCCAGCAGTTTATACTCCTCTAGCGGGAGAAATACGCAGTATTTT
V gene: TRBV29-1; J gene: TRBJ2-1; clone size: NA; D gene: TRBD2; CDR3 protein: CSVVRLAGNEQFF; CDR3 DNA: TGCAGCGTTGTACGTCTAGCGGGAAATGAGCAGTTCTTC
V gene: TRBV28; J gene: TRBJ1-6; clone size: NA; D gene: TRBD1; CDR3 protein: CASSTTGTGRAYNSPLHF; CDR3 DNA: TGTGCCAGCAGTACGACCGGGACAGGGAGGGCCTATAATTCACCCCTCCACTTT
V gene: TRBV9; J gene: TRBJ2-4; clone size: NA; D gene: NA; CDR3 protein: CASSVVGGLQYF; CDR3 DNA: TGTGCCAGCAGCGTAGTGGGGGGACTTCAGTACTTC
V gene: TRBV4-1; J gene: TRBJ1-2; clone size: once; D gene: TRBD1; CDR3 protein: CASSQPDNRGRAGYTF; CDR3 DNA: TGCGCCAGCAGCCAACCTGATAACAGGGGGCGCGCCGGCTACACCTTC
V gene: TRBV12-3/TRBV12-4; J gene: TRBJ1-4; clone size: NA; D gene: NA; CDR3 protein: CASSLDWEKLFF; CDR3 DNA: TGTGCCAGCAGTTTAGACTGGGAAAAACTGTTTTTT
V gene: TRBV6-5; J gene: TRBJ2-5; clone size: NA; D gene: NA; CDR3 protein: CASGRGLETQYF; CDR3 DNA: TGTGCCAGCGGTAGGGGACTGGAGACCCAGTACTTC
V gene: TRBV5-1; J gene: TRBJ1-4; clone size: once; D gene: NA; CDR3 protein: CASSKTYNEKLFF; CDR3 DNA: TGCGCCAGCAGCAAGACCTATAATGAAAAACTGTTTTTT
V gene: TRBV11-3; J gene: TRBJ2-3; clone size: NA; D gene: TRBD2; CDR3 protein: CASSSSGRGDTQYF; CDR3 DNA: TGTGCCAGCAGCTCAAGCGGGAGAGGAGATACGCAGTATTTT
V gene: TRBV28; J gene: TRBJ2-2; clone size: NA; D gene: NA; CDR3 protein: CASRTGTSNTGELFF; CDR3 DNA: TGTGCCAGCAGAACCGGGACTTCGAACACCGGGGAGCTGTTTTTT
V gene: TRBV7-9; J gene: TRBJ2-4; clone size: NA; D gene: TRBD2; CDR3 protein: CASSSSSGRFIQYF; CDR3 DNA: TGTGCCAGCAGCAGCTCTAGCGGGCGTTTCATTCAGTACTTC